The clone carrying this TCR beta chain was detected many times. TCRdb reprocessed the 5' RACE reads via MiXCR and lists one record per CDR3 protein. The sample records 35,000 to 45,000 distinct CDR3 sequences, 22% being singletons. Treg sorting used a CD4+CD25+CD127-/low gate. With V trimmed by 0 bases and J by 5 bases, 15 bases remained unmatched. The CDR3 has 18 residues. Germline CDR1 is SGDLS and CDR2 is YYNGEE. This TCR was sampled from a female donor with breast cancer. Specimen: Tregs sorted from a lymph node. The rearrangement joins TRBV9 to TRBJ2-5; 8 nucleotides line up with TRBD2. The CDR3 loop is CASSVETSAVAGLETQYF. In DNA form, the CDR3 reads TGTGCCAGCAGCGTAGAAACGTCGGCGGTAGCGGGACTGGAGACCCAGTACTTC.